These 13 T cell receptor beta chains were sequenced from one sample in a study of identifying expanded T cells in peripheral blood. Measured with immunoSEQ multiplex PCR; TCRdb has only the in-frame clones, and not every one. The repertoire has more than 75,000 clones, roughly 86% of them found once; the top ten carry about 4%. Material for sequencing was blood. The receptors derive from a person between 18 and 75 years old in good health.

The chain has TRBV4-2 and TRBJ2-3; the D gene is possibly TRBD2 (6 bases). Germline-derived CDR1 and CDR2 are LGHNA and YNFKEQ. Trimming removed 0 bases from V and 1 base from J, with 11 bases in between. The CDR3 is 16 amino acids. The CDR3 reads CASSQDQASGTDTQYF. The CDR3 DNA sequence: TGTGCCAGCAGCCAAGATCAGGCTAGCGGCACAGATACGCAGTATTTT.

V gene TRBV7-9 combines with J gene TRBJ2-5; a possible D gene is TRBD2 (5 bases). The CDR3 consists of 12 residues. Trimming took off 5 bases at V and 5 bases at J, with 9 bases between the two ends. Germline-derived CDR1 and CDR2 are SEHNR and FQNEAQ (reference sequence). CDR3 loop: CASSGRGETQYF. The CDR3 nucleotides are TGTGCCAGCAGCGGACGAGGGGAGACCCAGTACTTC. Filled out from reference TRBV7-9 and TRBJ2-5, the complete variable domain reads DTGVSQNPRHKITKRGQNVTFRCDPISEHNRLYWYRQTLGQGPEFLTYFQNEAQLEKSRLLSDRFSAERPKGSFSTLEIQRTEQGDSAMYLCASSGRGETQYFGPGTRLLVL.

The chain couples TRBV28 to TRBJ1-5; D uncertain. Trimming took 5 bases from V and 4 from J, leaving 12 bases between them. The CDR3 is made up of 14 amino acids. CDR1 MDHEN and CDR2 SYDVKM come from the germline V gene. The CDR3 loop reads CASSAWEKNQPQHF. The CDR3 coding sequence is TGTGCCAGCAGTGCCTGGGAAAAAAATCAGCCCCAGCATTTT. Variable domain in full (rest from reference TRBV28 and TRBJ1-5): DVKVTQSSRYLVKRTGEKVFLECVQDMDHENMFWYRQDPGLGLRLIYFSYDVKMKEKGDIPEGYSVSREKKERFSLILESASTNQTSMYLCASSAWEKNQPQHFGDGTRLSIL.

The chain couples TRBV28 to TRBJ2-2, with D perhaps matching TRBD1 (6 bases). CDR1 is MDHEN and CDR2 is SYDVKM in the germline V gene. Trimming stripped 6 bases from V and 6 bases from J, with 17 bases between. CDR3 size: 15 residues. CDR3: CASRAGDTESGELFF. In nucleotides, the CDR3 is TGTGCCAGCAGGGCAGGGGACACAGAGTCCGGGGAGCTGTTTTTT.

The chain joins TRBV4-1 to TRBJ1-5, with TRBD1 matching over 7 bases. Unmatched junction bases numbered 6, after V lost 4 bases and J lost 3 bases. The germline V gene has CDR1 MGHRA and CDR2 YSYEKL. This CDR3 has 15 residues. Written as DNA, the CDR3 is TGCGCCAGCAGCCCCACAGGGGCGGACAATCAGCCCCAGCATTTT. Translated, it gives CASSPTGADNQPQHF.

The chain is built from TRBV25-1 and TRBJ2-1; TRBD2 matches 9 bases. V lost 2 bases, J lost 5 bases, and 4 bases stayed unmatched. CDR3 length equals 15 residues. Germline lookup yields CDR1 MGHDK and CDR2 SYGVNS. CDR3: CASSEPGLADNEQFF. The CDR3 DNA is TGTGCCAGCAGTGAACCGGGACTAGCAGACAATGAGCAGTTCTTC. The entire variable domain, with the rest obtained from reference TRBV25-1 and TRBJ2-1, is as follows: EADIYQTPRYLVIGTGKKITLECSQTMGHDKMYWYQQDPGMELHLIHYSYGVNSTEKGDLSSESTVSRIRTEHFPLTLESARPSHTSQYLCASSEPGLADNEQFFGPGTRLTVL.

CDR3 DNA: TGCGCCAGCAGCTTTAGTTGGCGGCGGGGAGGAGCAGATACGCAGTATTTT. Translating it yields CASSFSWRRGGADTQYF. V is TRBV5-1 and J is TRBJ2-3, with D perhaps matching TRBD2 (6 bases). V lost 2 bases to trimming and J lost 4 bases, with 20 bases between them. The CDR3 contains 17 residues. CDR1 and CDR2 (germline): SGHRS, YFSETQ.

The gene calls are TRBV5-1 and TRBJ1-2; D is perhaps TRBD1 (6 bases). The CDR3 has 14 residues. From germline, CDR1 is SGHRS and CDR2 YFSETQ. V dropped 1 base and J dropped 7 bases, with 14 bases sitting between them. CDR3 region: CASSLTTGASGYTF. CDR3 in DNA: TGCGCCAGCAGCTTGACGACAGGAGCGAGTGGCTACACCTTC.

The rearrangement links TRBV18 to TRBJ2-7; perhaps TRBD2 as D (5 bases). The ends were cut back, 4 bases at V and 6 bases at J, with 13 bases in the middle. Germline CDR1 KGHSH, CDR2 LQKENI. The CDR3 is 13 residues long. The CDR3 DNA sequence: TGTGCCAGCTCACAAGAAACTAGAGGCGAGCAGTACTTC. Translation: CASSQETRGEQYF.

The chain is built from TRBV6-1 and TRBJ2-1, with 10 bases fitting TRBD2. CDR1 and CDR2 (germline): MNHNS, SASEGT. This CDR3 has 15 residues. V was pared by 2 bases and J by 4 bases, with 2 bases of the junction left unmatched. The DNA of the CDR3 is TGTGCCAGCAGTGAACTAGCGGGGGTATACAATGAGCAGTTCTTC. Residues: CASSELAGVYNEQFF.

The J gene is TRBJ1-4, the V gene TRBV5-1; the match to TRBD1 covers 7 bases. This CDR3 has 15 residues. The junction had 3 bases not matched to a gene; V was cut back by 0 bases and J by 4 bases. Germline CDR1 is SGHRS and CDR2 is YFSETQ. As DNA, the CDR3 is TGCGCCAGCAGCTTGGTGGGGGACAGTAATGAAAAACTGTTTTTT. Protein: CASSLVGDSNEKLFF.

The chain recombines TRBV28 with TRBJ2-7; 8 nucleotides align to TRBD1. The CDR3 is 14 amino acids. Losses at the gene ends were 5 bases for V and 2 bases for J; bases not matched to a gene: 5. In germline, CDR1 is MDHEN, CDR2 SYDVKM. The CDR3 region has the DNA TGTGCCAGCAGTACAGGGGGTTACACCTACGAGCAGTACTTC. It yields the protein CASSTGGYTYEQYF.

This sequence joins TRBV2 and TRBJ1-1; D is unclear. The CDR3 is 14 amino acids. In germline, CDR1 is SNHLY, CDR2 FYNNEI. Trimming removed 6 bases at V and 1 base at J, with 12 bases between. This CDR3 is CASSMDGRNTEAFF. CDR3 nucleotide sequence: TGTGCCAGCAGCATGGACGGAAGGAACACTGAAGCTTTCTTT.